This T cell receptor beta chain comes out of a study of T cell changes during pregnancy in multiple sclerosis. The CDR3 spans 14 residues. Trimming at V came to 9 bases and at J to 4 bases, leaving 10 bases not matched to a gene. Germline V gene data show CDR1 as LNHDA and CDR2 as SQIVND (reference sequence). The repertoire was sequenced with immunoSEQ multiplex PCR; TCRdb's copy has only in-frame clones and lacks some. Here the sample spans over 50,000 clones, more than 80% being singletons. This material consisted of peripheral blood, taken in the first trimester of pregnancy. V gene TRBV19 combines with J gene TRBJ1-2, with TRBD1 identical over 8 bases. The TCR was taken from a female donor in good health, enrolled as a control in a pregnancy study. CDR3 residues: CASAGTGVSYGYTF. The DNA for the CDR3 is TGTGCCAGCGCCGGGACAGGTGTTAGCTATGGCTACACCTTC.